This is a list of T cell receptor beta chains from one sample in a study of shared clonotypes between healthy human individuals. Sequencing was performed with immunoSEQ multiplex PCR; in TCRdb, only in-frame clones are kept and a portion is missing. The sample includes about 460,000 clones, about 74% of them seen just once. Material: PBMCs. The receptors stem from a woman aged 40 to 55 in good health. Some clones in this sample may be carry-over from other donors' samples. The CDR3 runs from the conserved cysteine through the conserved F or W. A D gene is named only where the DNA matches it firmly. Clone size is shown for a subset of rows, as once, few, many or a class of expanded clone.

V gene,clone size,D gene,J gene,CDR3 DNA,CDR3 protein
TRBV7-6,NA,NA,TRBJ2-7,TGTGCCAGCAGCTTCCAGGGTAATGAGCAGTACTTC,CASSFQGNEQYF
TRBV4-2,NA,TRBD1,TRBJ2-7,TGTGCCAGCAGCCAAGAGGAGGCGACAGGGGCCTACGAGCAGTACTTC,CASSQEEATGAYEQYF
TRBV29-1,NA,TRBD2,TRBJ2-3,TGCAGCTCCGCGGGTGAAGGCAGGGAGGGGAGCACAGATACGCAGTATTTT,CSSAGEGREGSTDTQYF
TRBV6-1,once,NA,TRBJ2-2,TGTGCCAGCAGTGAACCGCTTACAGGGCTCGGGGAGCTGTTTTTT,CASSEPLTGLGELFF
TRBV12-5,NA,NA,TRBJ1-1,TGTGCTAGTGGTTGGGGAGCAAACACTGAAGCTTTCTTT,CASGWGANTEAFF
TRBV28,NA,NA,TRBJ2-5,TGTGCCAGCAGTTTCGGGACACCAAAAGAGACCCAGTACTTC,CASSFGTPKETQYF
TRBV4-3,NA,NA,TRBJ2-1,TGCGCCAGCAGCCAAGTGGTGGCGAGGGCGGATGAGCAGTTCTTC,CASSQVVARADEQFF
TRBV4-2,NA,NA,TRBJ2-5,TGTGCCAGCAGCCAAGGGGGGGCGGAAGAGACCCAGTACTTC,CASSQGGAEETQYF
TRBV30,NA,NA,TRBJ2-7,TGTGCCTGGAGTGGCGGACAACGGCCAACCTACGAGCAGTACTTC,CAWSGGQRPTYEQYF
TRBV29-1,NA,TRBD2,TRBJ2-5,TGCAGCGTTCCAGAGACTAGCGGGATTCAAGAGACCCAGTACTTC,CSVPETSGIQETQYF
TRBV6-6,once,TRBD2,TRBJ2-1,TGTGCCAGCGGGAGGGCCGTAGGTTGGGGTGAGCAGTTCTTC,CASGRAVGWGEQFF
TRBV5-1,many,TRBD1,TRBJ2-1,TGCGCCACCTCGGCGGGGACAGGGGGCAATGAGCAGTTCTTC,CATSAGTGGNEQFF
TRBV5-1,NA,NA,TRBJ1-1,TGCGCCAGCAGCTTTCGGGTGCAGGGGAGCACTGAAGCTTTCTTT,CASSFRVQGSTEAFF
TRBV28,NA,NA,TRBJ2-7,TGTGCCAGCGGTCCGTGGCAGACCCACGAGCAGTACTTC,CASGPWQTHEQYF
TRBV28,NA,NA,TRBJ1-2,TGTGCCAGCAGTTTTCCTGCCAGGGATAATGGCTACACCTTC,CASSFPARDNGYTF